A selection of T cell receptor beta chains follows, all from one sample in a study of blood T cell repertoires in COVID-19. Assay: immunoSEQ multiplex PCR; the TCRdb copy retains only in-frame clones and omits some. The data show 150,000 to 200,000 clones, with approximately 90% seen just once and 2% to 3% held by the top ten. Sequenced input: peripheral blood. The source is a man aged 18 to 29 with acute or convalescent COVID-19. CDR3s include the opening cysteine and the closing phenylalanine or tryptophan. The D gene is left open where the match is weak. A clone size is listed for some rows: how often the clone was seen (once, few, many), or a class if it is expanded.

J gene,D gene,clone size,V gene,CDR3 DNA,CDR3 protein
TRBJ1-5,TRBD1,NA,TRBV6-6,TGTGCCAGCAGTCTACGCCCCCTCGGGACAGGGATCCCCAATCAGCCCCAGCATTTT,CASSLRPLGTGIPNQPQHF
TRBJ1-1,TRBD1,NA,TRBV12-3/TRBV12-4,TGTGCCAGCAGCCGGACAGGGGTATCGGCTTTCTTT,CASSRTGVSAFF
TRBJ2-7,NA,once,TRBV6-5,TGTGCCAGCAAGATGGTCCCTCGGGACGAGCAGTACTTC,CASKMVPRDEQYF
TRBJ1-1,NA,NA,TRBV4-1,TGCGCCAGCAGCCAAGTCGGGGGGCAAATCACTGAAGCTTTCTTT,CASSQVGGQITEAFF
TRBJ2-2,TRBD1,NA,TRBV4-1,TGCGCCAGCAGCCCAAGACAGGGGGCCGGCACCGGGGAGCTGTTTTTT,CASSPRQGAGTGELFF
TRBJ2-3,TRBD2,NA,TRBV19,TGTGCCAGTAGGCGCCTAGGGACTAGCGGTTCGAACACAGATACGCAGTATTTT,CASRRLGTSGSNTDTQYF
TRBJ2-7,TRBD1,NA,TRBV5-4,TGTGCCAGCAGCTGGACCGGGACAGTGAACTCCTACGAGCAGTACTTC,CASSWTGTVNSYEQYF
TRBJ1-2,NA,NA,TRBV27,TGTGCCAGCAGTTTTAACAGGAACTATGGCTACACCTTC,CASSFNRNYGYTF
TRBJ1-1,NA,NA,TRBV7-9,TGTGCCAGCAGCGCAACGGTGCGGGAGGGCACTGAAGCTTTCTTT,CASSATVREGTEAFF
TRBJ2-2,NA,NA,TRBV6-5,TGTGCCAGCAGTTACTTTTCTGCCGGGGAGCTGTTTTTT,CASSYFSAGELFF
TRBJ2-3,TRBD1,NA,TRBV2,TGTGCCAGCAGCCGACAGGGGGCCCCAGATACGCAGTATTTT,CASSRQGAPDTQYF
TRBJ1-1,TRBD1,few,TRBV7-2,TGTGCCAGCAGCTTAGGAGGGGGCCGGGCCATGAACACTGAAGCTTTCTTT,CASSLGGGRAMNTEAFF
TRBJ2-7,TRBD1,NA,TRBV4-2,TGTGCCAGCAGCCAGTGGACAGGGGAAGACTACGAGCAGTACTTC,CASSQWTGEDYEQYF
TRBJ2-3,TRBD1,NA,TRBV7-8,TGTGCCAGCAGATTCCCGGGACAGGGAACAGATACGCAGTATTTT,CASRFPGQGTDTQYF
TRBJ1-2,NA,NA,TRBV5-5,TGTGCCAGCAGCTTGTCGGGGGGCGCTGATTACTATGGCTACACCTTC,CASSLSGGADYYGYTF
TRBJ1-2,TRBD1,NA,TRBV5-5,TGTGCCAGCGAACCAGGGGGATCAATTATACATGGCTACACCTTC,CASEPGGSIIHGYTF
TRBJ1-2,NA,NA,TRBV7-2,TGTGCCAGCAGCTTAACCACGCAGGGGCCGGGCTACACCTTC,CASSLTTQGPGYTF
TRBJ1-2,TRBD1,NA,TRBV5-5,TGTGCCAGCAGCCGAGCGGACAGGCCCCAGACCAACTATGGCTACACCTTC,CASSRADRPQTNYGYTF
TRBJ1-1,NA,NA,TRBV5-1,TGCGCCAGCAGCGAAGGGGGGAACACTGAAGCTTTCTTT,CASSEGGNTEAFF
TRBJ1-4,NA,NA,TRBV18,TGTGCCAGCTCACCGTCGGGAGCAACTAATGAAAAACTGTTTTTT,CASSPSGATNEKLFF
TRBJ2-7,TRBD1,few,TRBV5-1,TGCGCCAGCACTTCAGGACAGGGGACCGACGAGCAGTACTTC,CASTSGQGTDEQYF
TRBJ2-2,TRBD2,once,TRBV24-1,TGTGCCACCAGTGATCCCGGGACTAGCGGGAACACCGGGGAGCTGTTTTTT,CATSDPGTSGNTGELFF
TRBJ1-1,NA,NA,TRBV5-1,TGCGCCAGCAGCTTGGCAGGGAGGGACACTGAAGCTTTCTTT,CASSLAGRDTEAFF
TRBJ1-5,NA,NA,TRBV5-1,TGCGCCAGCAGTCCAAGGGGCGGCAATCAGCCCCAGCATTTT,CASSPRGGNQPQHF
TRBJ1-1,NA,NA,TRBV18,TGTGCCAGCTCACTCGAGACAGCCAACACTGAAGCTTTCTTT,CASSLETANTEAFF
TRBJ1-1,NA,NA,TRBV6-5,TGTGCCAGCACCCCCCCACATGCCACTGAAGCTTTCTTT,CASTPPHATEAFF
TRBJ2-7,NA,once,TRBV4-1,TGCGCCAGCAGCCAAGATAAAACCTACGAGCAGTACTTC,CASSQDKTYEQYF
TRBJ2-1,NA,NA,TRBV5-1,TGCGCCAGCAGCTTGCTACGCTACAATGAGCAGTTCTTC,CASSLLRYNEQFF
TRBJ1-2,NA,NA,TRBV10-3,TGTGCCATCAGTCCCGACGGGGGCTATGGCTACACCTTC,CAISPDGGYGYTF
TRBJ1-1,TRBD1,NA,TRBV5-4,TGTGCCAGCAGCCTTCCGCCGGGACAGATGAACACTGAAGCTTTCTTT,CASSLPPGQMNTEAFF
TRBJ1-4,TRBD1,NA,TRBV23-1,TGCGCCAGCAGTCGACAGGGGCCCGAAAAACTGTTTTTT,CASSRQGPEKLFF
TRBJ2-1,NA,NA,TRBV24-1,TGTGCCACCTCAGTGGGGGCGGCCTACAATGAGCAGTTCTTC,CATSVGAAYNEQFF
TRBJ2-1,NA,few,TRBV6-5,TGTGCCAGCAGCGTCAGGGGGGTTTCCTACAATGAGCAGTTCTTC,CASSVRGVSYNEQFF
TRBJ2-1,TRBD1,NA,TRBV2,TGTGCCAGCAGTGTAGTGGCGGGACAGGGCAATGAGCAGTTCTTC,CASSVVAGQGNEQFF
TRBJ1-4,NA,few,TRBV7-9,TGTGCCAGCAGTCCCACAGGCCCCGATGTAGAAAAACTGTTTTTT,CASSPTGPDVEKLFF
TRBJ2-7,TRBD1,NA,TRBV5-1,TGCGCCAGCAGCCCGGGGACAGGGAAACCAAGCTCCTACGAGCAGTACTTC,CASSPGTGKPSSYEQYF
TRBJ2-7,TRBD2,NA,TRBV5-6,TGTGCCAGCAGCTTGGGACTAGCCTACCTCTACGAGCAGTACTTC,CASSLGLAYLYEQYF
TRBJ1-1,TRBD1,NA,TRBV28,TGTGCCAGCAGACCCCCGGACAGGGGGCTGAGCACTGAAGCTTTCTTT,CASRPPDRGLSTEAFF
TRBJ1-1,NA,NA,TRBV3-1/TRBV3-2,TGTGCCAGCAGGACCCAGGGCATGAACACTGAAGCTTTCTTT,CASRTQGMNTEAFF
TRBJ1-5,NA,NA,TRBV9,TGTGCCAGCAGCGTAGACTTGGATCAGCCCCAGCATTTT,CASSVDLDQPQHF
TRBJ1-4,TRBD1,NA,TRBV10-3,TGTGCCATCAGTGAGGCCGGGACAGGGCCGACTAATGAAAAACTGTTTTTT,CAISEAGTGPTNEKLFF
TRBJ2-2,TRBD2,NA,TRBV18,TGTGCCAGCTCACCCTCTCTAGCGGGAGGGAACACCGGGGAGCTGTTTTTT,CASSPSLAGGNTGELFF
TRBJ1-5,TRBD1,NA,TRBV12-3/TRBV12-4,TGTGCCAGCGGCCAGGGGGGTCAGCCCCAGCATTTT,CASGQGGQPQHF
TRBJ1-1,NA,NA,TRBV27,TGTGCCAGCAGCGTCATTTCGGGGGGAGAAGCTTTCTTT,CASSVISGGEAFF
TRBJ1-3,NA,NA,TRBV19,TGTGCCAGTAGTATAGACAGCGTCTCTGGAAACACCATATATTTT,CASSIDSVSGNTIYF
TRBJ1-3,TRBD1,NA,TRBV7-2,TGTGCCAGCAGCCCCAGACAGGGGCGTTCTGGAAACACCATATATTTT,CASSPRQGRSGNTIYF
TRBJ2-3,TRBD2,NA,TRBV13,TGTGCCAGCAGCTCTCGGACTAGCAACACAGATACGCAGTATTTT,CASSSRTSNTDTQYF
TRBJ1-1,NA,NA,TRBV5-6,TGTGCCAGCAGCTCCAAACAGGGTTGGGACACTGAAGCTTTCTTT,CASSSKQGWDTEAFF
TRBJ2-2,TRBD2,NA,TRBV2,TGTGCCAGCAGTGAAGGCGGGAGGGCCGGGGAGCTGTTTTTT,CASSEGGRAGELFF
TRBJ1-5,TRBD1,few,TRBV6-5,TGTGCCAGCAGTCCATCCGGGACAGGGGGTCAGCCCCAGCATTTT,CASSPSGTGGQPQHF
TRBJ2-3,TRBD1,NA,TRBV30,TGTGCCTGGAGAGCCCGGGGCAGGGGGCTAGCAGATACGCAGTATTTT,CAWRARGRGLADTQYF
TRBJ1-2,NA,NA,TRBV20-1,TGCAGTGCTAGTGGGGCGGGAAATGGCTACACCTTC,CSASGAGNGYTF
TRBJ1-6,TRBD1,NA,TRBV6-5,TGTGCCAGCAGTCCACAGGGGGGAAATTCACCCCTCCACTTT,CASSPQGGNSPLHF
TRBJ1-3,TRBD1,NA,TRBV7-2,TGTGCCAGCAGGTCTAACAGGGGTGGAGGTTCTGGAAACACCATATATTTT,CASRSNRGGGSGNTIYF
TRBJ2-3,NA,NA,TRBV24-1,TGTGCCACCAGTGTCCAGGAAGATACGCAGTATTTT,CATSVQEDTQYF
TRBJ2-5,NA,NA,TRBV24-1,TGTGCCACCAGTGTTCTGACAGTTTTTCAAGAGACCCAGTACTTC,CATSVLTVFQETQYF
TRBJ2-6,NA,NA,TRBV11-2,TGTGCCAGCAGCTTTCAGGGAGGAGGCAGAGTCTCTGGGGCCAACGTCCTGACTTTC,CASSFQGGGRVSGANVLTF